This TCR beta chain was captured in a study of Ad26.COV2.S vaccination and SARS-CoV-2 variants. Specified treatment: roughly 19 received Ad26.COV2.S at low or high dose, single or two shots; several received placebo; per-sample allocation not given. Samples came from day 63 after the first vaccine or placebo injection. The protocol was immunoSEQ multiplex PCR, while the TCRdb copy is restricted to in-frame clones and leaves out a portion. The data show some 500,000 clones, 80% to 90% seen once. There are 14 residues in the CDR3. Trimming pared 2 bases from V and 2 bases from J, leaving 11 bases between. Germline assignment: CDR1 SGHRS and CDR2 YFSETQ.

The source of this sequence is a person between 18 and 59 years old who received the Ad26.COV2.S COVID-19 vaccine or a placebo. The rearrangement joins TRBV5-1 to TRBJ2-7; tentatively, D is TRBD1 or TRBD2 (7 bases each). Sequenced here: peripheral blood, sampled in a trial of Ad26.COV2.S vaccine versus placebo. The CDR3 sequence is CASSFRGGTYEQYF. DNA of the CDR3: TGCGCCAGCAGCTTCAGGGGGGGTACCTACGAGCAGTACTTC.